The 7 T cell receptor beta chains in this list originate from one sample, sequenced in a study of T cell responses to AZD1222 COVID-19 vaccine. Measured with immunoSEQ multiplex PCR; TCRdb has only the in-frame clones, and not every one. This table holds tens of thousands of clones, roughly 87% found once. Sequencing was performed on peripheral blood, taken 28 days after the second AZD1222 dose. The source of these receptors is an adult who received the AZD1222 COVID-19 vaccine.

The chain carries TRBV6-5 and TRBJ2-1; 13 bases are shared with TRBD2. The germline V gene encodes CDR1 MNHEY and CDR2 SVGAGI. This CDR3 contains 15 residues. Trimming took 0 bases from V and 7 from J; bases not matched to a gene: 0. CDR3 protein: CASSYSLAGGNEQFF. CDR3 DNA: TGTGCCAGCAGTTACTCACTAGCGGGAGGGAATGAGCAGTTCTTC.

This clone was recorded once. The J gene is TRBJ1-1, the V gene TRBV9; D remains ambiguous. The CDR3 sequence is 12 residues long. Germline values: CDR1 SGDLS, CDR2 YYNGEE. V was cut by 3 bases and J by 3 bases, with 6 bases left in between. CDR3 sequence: CASSDRDTEAFF. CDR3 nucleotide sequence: TGTGCCAGCAGCGACCGTGACACTGAAGCTTTCTTT.

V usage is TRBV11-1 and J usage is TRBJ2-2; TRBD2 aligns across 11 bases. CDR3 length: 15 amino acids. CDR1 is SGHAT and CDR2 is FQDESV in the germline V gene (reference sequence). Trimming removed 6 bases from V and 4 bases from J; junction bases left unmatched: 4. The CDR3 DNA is TGTGCCAGCAGGCCTAGCGGGAGGTCCACCGGGGAGCTGTTTTTT. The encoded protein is CASRPSGRSTGELFF.

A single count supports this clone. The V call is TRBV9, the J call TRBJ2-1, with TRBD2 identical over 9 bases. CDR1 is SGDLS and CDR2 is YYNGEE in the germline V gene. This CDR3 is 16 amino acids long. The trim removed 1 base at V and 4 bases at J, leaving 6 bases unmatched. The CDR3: CASSVRAGGPYNEQFF. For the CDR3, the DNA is TGTGCCAGCAGCGTACGGGCGGGAGGGCCTTACAATGAGCAGTTCTTC.

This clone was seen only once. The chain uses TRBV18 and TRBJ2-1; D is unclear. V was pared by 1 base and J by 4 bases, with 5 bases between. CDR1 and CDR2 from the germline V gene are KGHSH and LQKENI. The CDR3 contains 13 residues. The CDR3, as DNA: TGTGCCAGCTCACCACGAGCGTACAATGAGCAGTTCTTC. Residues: CASSPRAYNEQFF.

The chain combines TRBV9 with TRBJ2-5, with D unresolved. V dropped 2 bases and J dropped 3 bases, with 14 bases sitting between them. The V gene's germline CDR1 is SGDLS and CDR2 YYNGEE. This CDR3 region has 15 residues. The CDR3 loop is CASSVSSAREETQYF. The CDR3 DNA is TGTGCCAGCAGCGTGTCCTCGGCTAGAGAAGAGACCCAGTACTTC.

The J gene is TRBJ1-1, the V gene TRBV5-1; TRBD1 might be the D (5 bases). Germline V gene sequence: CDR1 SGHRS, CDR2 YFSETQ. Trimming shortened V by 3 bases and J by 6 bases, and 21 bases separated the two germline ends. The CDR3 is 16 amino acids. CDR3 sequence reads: CASSSLTTGRRAEAFF. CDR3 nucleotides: TGCGCCAGCAGCTCCCTCACCACGGGGCGTCGGGCTGAAGCTTTCTTT.